Here is one T cell receptor (beta chain) with its context. The ends were cut back, 5 bases at V and 4 bases at J, with 10 bases in the middle. CDR3 length equals 13 residues. CDR1 is SGHDT, CDR2 YYEEEE, per germline. These data originate in a study of blood T cell repertoires in COVID-19. Study-wide background: COVID-19 samples, acute and convalescent, were from the United States, Italy and Spain. Sample material is recorded as cDNA or gDNA derived from T cells, B-cell-depleted T cells, or PBMCs.

Per the authors' pipeline: How many nucleated cells were present was estimated from reference gene primer amplification. Repertoires were generated with immunoSEQ multiplex PCR, while TCRdb's copy carries only in-frame clones and drops some. Clonal size and the V and J genes are those of that table, whereas D and trimming came from the DNA. This table holds about 140,000 clones, around 80% found once. The chain couples TRBV5-6 to TRBJ1-3; D possibly corresponds to TRBD1 (6 bases). The sequence came from a man aged 55 to 69 with acute or convalescent COVID-19. The sample taken for sequencing was peripheral blood. CDR3 sequence reads: CASRGARGNTIYF. The DNA of the CDR3 is TGTGCCAGCAGGGGGGCGAGAGGAAACACCATATATTTT. Supplemented by reference TRBV5-6 and TRBJ1-3, the full variable domain reads DAGVTQSPTHLIKTRGQQVTLRCSPKSGHDTVSWYQQALGQGPQFIFQYYEEEERQRGNFPDRFSGHQFPNYSSELNVNALLLGDSALYLCASRGARGNTIYFGEGSWLTVV.